Sequencing of this TCR beta chain was carried out in a study of radiation and T cells in renal cell carcinoma (TCRdb year 2020). Looking at the study overall: The samples were drawn from a clinical trial, where primary renal cell carcinomas were treated with 15 Gy of stereotactic body radiation therapy and then removed by nephrectomy 4 weeks afterward. In total, roughly 53 samples underwent TCR beta sequencing: about 26 tumors plus 27 peripheral blood samples. A total of 4 million to 5 million unique CDR3 nucleotide sequences, encoding 2,658,974 unique CDR3 amino acid sequences, were found across all 50 or so samples.

The immunoSEQ kit was used, according to the manufacturer's recommendations, to generate TCR beta libraries from genomic DNA. Library preparation used a first multiplex PCR with proprietary primers, then a second PCR adding unique barcodes, with bead cleanups after each round. A positive control reaction and a negative control reaction, both provided in the kit, were run with every batch of samples. The final libraries underwent checking on an Agilent 4200 TapeStation D1000 ScreenTape, volumetric pooling, and quantification by qPCR. Sequencing was performed on an Illumina NextSeq500 using a MidOutput 150-cycle cartridge, with 156 Read1 cycles, 15 Index1 cycles, and the kit custom primers. The pooled library was loaded at 1.0 pM, and about 20% PhiX control was spiked in. In the original analysis: Vendor-processed data were analyzed in R, and a clonotype was defined as all T cells sharing the same CDR3 nucleotide sequence. For clone abundance analyses, frequencies were normalized to the 10,000 most abundant clones in each sample. Before analysis, public T cell clones were removed, and these numbered fewer than six per sample on average. Tumor-enriched clonotypes and baseline blood-enriched clonotypes were defined as those with an abundance difference of at least 32-fold between compartments. A beta-binomial differential abundance model was used to identify clonotypes that were expanded or contracted between blood time points. The Baroni-Urbani and Buser coefficient was used to measure tumor-blood repertoire similarity, and groups were compared with two-tailed Wilcoxon tests in R. TCRdb stores this immuneACCESS table with in-frame sequences only. Part of the clones is absent; in the studies checked, under half of the shortfall reflects unresolved V genes, and no reason is known for the rest. The V and J calls and clone size were taken over from that table, and D and trimming were inferred from the DNA. This sample gives 150,000 to 190,000 clones in total; approximately 86% of them show up just once. The ten top clones hold 10% to 15% of the sample.

This specimen's time point label, interpreted: blood 2 weeks post-SBRT. What the treatment or condition label conveys for this sample: 15 Gy SBRT to primary tumor, nephrectomy 4 weeks later. To track tumor-enriched clonotypes, serial peripheral blood was sampled from radiation-treated patients at baseline and at 2 weeks and 4 weeks after SBRT. All patients had renal cell carcinoma with clear cell pathology. The QIAamp DNA Blood Mini Kit (Qiagen) was used to prepare genomic DNA for TCR sequencing. Only samples passing all quality control checks were included in the analyses. Germline trimming: 5 bases from V, 2 bases from J; junction bases outside gene matches: 5. Reading from cysteine to phenylalanine, the CDR3 counts 15 amino acids. Only CDR3 DNA remains: 45 bases, in frame from the first base. The germline V gene gives CDR1 as SNHLY and CDR2 as FYNNEI. Details on this clone: The antigen this receptor binds is unknown. No qualities accompany the bases; no much larger clone lies one base away.

Results and caveats for the whole study, not just this receptor: No pretreatment tumor biopsies were available, so the baseline intratumoral presence of clonotypes could not be determined. Because the trial had a single-armed design, the trial could not examine how radiation dose or scheduling affected the TCR repertoire. An increase in top tumor clonotypes in blood was observed from baseline to 2 weeks post-radiation, followed by contraction by 4 weeks, which was taken to suggest transient expansion of tumor-resident clones. Tracking of blood repertoire dynamics stopped at about 27 days after treatment, with no follow-up past that point.

The receptor was isolated from a woman in her 50s with renal cell carcinoma. Source: blood, taken from a patient whose treatment included radiotherapy and nephrectomy. The chain was built from TRBV2 and TRBJ2-7, with 11 junctional bases fitting TRBD1. CDR3 reads: CASSPGQGATYEQYF. The nucleotide sequence is given as TGTGCCAGCAGTCCTGGACAGGGGGCCACCTACGAGCAGTACTTC.